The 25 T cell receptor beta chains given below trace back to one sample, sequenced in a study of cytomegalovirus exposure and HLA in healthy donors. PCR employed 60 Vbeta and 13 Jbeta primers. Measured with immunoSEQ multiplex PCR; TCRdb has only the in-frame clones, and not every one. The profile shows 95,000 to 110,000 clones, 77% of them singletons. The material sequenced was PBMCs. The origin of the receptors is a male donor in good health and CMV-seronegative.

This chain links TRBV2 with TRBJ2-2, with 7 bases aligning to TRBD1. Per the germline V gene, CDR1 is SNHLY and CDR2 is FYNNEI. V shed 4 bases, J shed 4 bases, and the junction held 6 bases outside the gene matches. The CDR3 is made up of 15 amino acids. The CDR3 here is CASSVKQGLTGELFF. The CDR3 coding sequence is TGTGCCAGCAGTGTAAAACAGGGGCTCACCGGGGAGCTGTTTTTT.

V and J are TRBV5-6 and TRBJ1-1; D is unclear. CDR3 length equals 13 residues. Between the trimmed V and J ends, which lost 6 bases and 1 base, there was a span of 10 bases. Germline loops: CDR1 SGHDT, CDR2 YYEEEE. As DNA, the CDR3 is TGTGCCAGCATCCCGTCCCCGAACACTGAAGCTTTCTTT. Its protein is CASIPSPNTEAFF. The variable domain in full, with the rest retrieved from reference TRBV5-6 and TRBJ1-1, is DAGVTQSPTHLIKTRGQQVTLRCSPKSGHDTVSWYQQALGQGPQFIFQYYEEEERQRGNFPDRFSGHQFPNYSSELNVNALLLGDSALYLCASIPSPNTEAFFGQGTRLTVV.

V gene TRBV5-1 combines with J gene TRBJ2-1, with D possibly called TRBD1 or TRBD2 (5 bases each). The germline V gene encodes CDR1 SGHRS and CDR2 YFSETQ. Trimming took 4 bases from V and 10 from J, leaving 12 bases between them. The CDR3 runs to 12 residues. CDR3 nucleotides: TGCGCCAGCAGCCTGGACTCAGGGGAGCAGTTCTTC. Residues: CASSLDSGEQFF.

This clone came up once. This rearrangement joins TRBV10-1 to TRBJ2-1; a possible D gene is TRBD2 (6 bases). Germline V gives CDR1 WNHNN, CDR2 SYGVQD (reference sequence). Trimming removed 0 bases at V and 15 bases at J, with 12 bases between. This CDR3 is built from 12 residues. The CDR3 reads CASSESGRDRFF. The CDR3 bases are TGCGCCAGCAGTGAGTCGGGGCGGGATAGGTTCTTC.

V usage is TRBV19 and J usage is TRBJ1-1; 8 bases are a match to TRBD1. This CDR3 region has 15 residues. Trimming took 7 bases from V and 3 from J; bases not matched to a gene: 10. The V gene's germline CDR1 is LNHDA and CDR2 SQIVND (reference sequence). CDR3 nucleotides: TGTGCCAGTACGGCGGGGTGGACAGGGCACACTGAAGCTTTCTTT. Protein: CASTAGWTGHTEAFF.

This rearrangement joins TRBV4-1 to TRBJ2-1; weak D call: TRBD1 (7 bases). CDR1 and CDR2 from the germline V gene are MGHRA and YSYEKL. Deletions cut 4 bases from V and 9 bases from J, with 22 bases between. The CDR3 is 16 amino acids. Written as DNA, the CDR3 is TGCGCCAGCAGCCCACCTCGGGACTTAGGGGGCGGTGAGCAGTTCTTC. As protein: CASSPPRDLGGGEQFF.

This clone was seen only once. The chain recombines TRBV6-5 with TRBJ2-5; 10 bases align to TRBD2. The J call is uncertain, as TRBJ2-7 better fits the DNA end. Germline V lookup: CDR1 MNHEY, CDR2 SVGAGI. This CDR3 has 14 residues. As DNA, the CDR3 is TGTGCCAGCGGGAAGCGGGAGGGTTCCTACGAGCAGTACTTC. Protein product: CASGKREGSYEQYF.

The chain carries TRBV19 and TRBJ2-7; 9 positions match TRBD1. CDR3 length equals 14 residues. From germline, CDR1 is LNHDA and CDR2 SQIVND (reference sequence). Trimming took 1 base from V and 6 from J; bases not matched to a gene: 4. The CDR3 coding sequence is TGTGCCAGTAGTATAGGGACAGGGGCCTCCGAGCAGTACTTC. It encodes CASSIGTGASEQYF.

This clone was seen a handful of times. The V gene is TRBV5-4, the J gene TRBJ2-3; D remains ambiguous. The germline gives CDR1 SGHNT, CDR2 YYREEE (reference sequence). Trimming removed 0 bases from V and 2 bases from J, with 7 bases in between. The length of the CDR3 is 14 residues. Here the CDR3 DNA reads TGTGCCAGCAGCTTGGGGCGGAACACAGATACGCAGTATTTT. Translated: CASSLGRNTDTQYF.

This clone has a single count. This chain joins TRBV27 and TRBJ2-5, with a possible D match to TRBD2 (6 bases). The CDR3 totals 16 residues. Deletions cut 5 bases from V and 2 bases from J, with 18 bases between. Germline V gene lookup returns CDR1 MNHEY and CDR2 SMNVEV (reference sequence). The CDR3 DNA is TGTGCCAGCAGTCCACTCGCGGGACCCACACAAGAGACCCAGTACTTC. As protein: CASSPLAGPTQETQYF.

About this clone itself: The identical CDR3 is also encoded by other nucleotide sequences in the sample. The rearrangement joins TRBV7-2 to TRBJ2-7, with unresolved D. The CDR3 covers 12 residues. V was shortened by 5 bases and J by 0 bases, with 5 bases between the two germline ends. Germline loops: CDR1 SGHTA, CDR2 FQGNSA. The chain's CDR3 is CASSPSSYEQYF. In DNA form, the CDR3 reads TGTGCCAGCAGCCCGAGCTCCTACGAGCAGTACTTC.

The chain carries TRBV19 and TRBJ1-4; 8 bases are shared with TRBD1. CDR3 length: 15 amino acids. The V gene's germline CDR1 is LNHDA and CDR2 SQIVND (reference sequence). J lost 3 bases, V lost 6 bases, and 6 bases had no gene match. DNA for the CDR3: TGTGCCAGTAGCTCCCGGACAGGGTCTAATGAAAAACTGTTTTTT. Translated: CASSSRTGSNEKLFF.

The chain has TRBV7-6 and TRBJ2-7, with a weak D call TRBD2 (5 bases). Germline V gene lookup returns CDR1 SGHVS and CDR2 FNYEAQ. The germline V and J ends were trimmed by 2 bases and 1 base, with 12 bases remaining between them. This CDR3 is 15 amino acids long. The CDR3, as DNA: TGTGCCAGCAGCTTACTACCCGAGCGGTCCTACGAGCAGTACTTC. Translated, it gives CASSLLPERSYEQYF.

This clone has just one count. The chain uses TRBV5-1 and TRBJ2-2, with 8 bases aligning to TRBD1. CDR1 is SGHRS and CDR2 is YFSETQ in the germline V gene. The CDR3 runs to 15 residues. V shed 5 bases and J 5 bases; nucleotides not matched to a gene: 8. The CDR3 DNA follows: TGCGCCAGCAGTCAGACAGGGGAAGGGACCGGGGAGCTGTTTTTT. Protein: CASSQTGEGTGELFF.

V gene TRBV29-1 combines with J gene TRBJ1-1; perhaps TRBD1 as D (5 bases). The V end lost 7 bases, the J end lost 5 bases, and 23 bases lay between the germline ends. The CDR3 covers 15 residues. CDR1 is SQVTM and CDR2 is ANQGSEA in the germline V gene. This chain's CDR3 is CSAPGPGEGWTEAFF. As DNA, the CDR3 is TGCAGCGCTCCGGGGCCGGGGGAAGGATGGACTGAAGCTTTCTTT.

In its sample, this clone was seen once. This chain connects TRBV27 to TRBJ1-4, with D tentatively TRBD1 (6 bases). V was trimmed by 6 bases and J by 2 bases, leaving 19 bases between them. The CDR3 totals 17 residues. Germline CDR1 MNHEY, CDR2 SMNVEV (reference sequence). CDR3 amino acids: CASSPGAILQTNEKLFF. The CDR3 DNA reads TGTGCCAGCAGCCCAGGGGCGATTTTGCAGACTAATGAAAAACTGTTTTTT.

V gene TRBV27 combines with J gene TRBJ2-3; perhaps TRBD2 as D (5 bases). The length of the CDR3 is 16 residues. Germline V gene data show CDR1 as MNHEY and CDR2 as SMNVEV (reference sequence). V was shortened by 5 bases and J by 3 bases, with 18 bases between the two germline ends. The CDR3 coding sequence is TGTGCCAGCAGTAGTCGACCGGGATTTGTGACAGATACGCAGTATTTT. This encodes CASSSRPGFVTDTQYF.

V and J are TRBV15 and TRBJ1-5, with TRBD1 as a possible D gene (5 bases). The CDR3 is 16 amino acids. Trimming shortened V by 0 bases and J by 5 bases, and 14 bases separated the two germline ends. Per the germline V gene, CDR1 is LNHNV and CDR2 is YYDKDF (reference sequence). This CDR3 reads CATSRESAGSDQPQHF. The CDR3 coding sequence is TGTGCCACCAGCAGAGAAAGCGCAGGGTCGGATCAGCCCCAGCATTTT. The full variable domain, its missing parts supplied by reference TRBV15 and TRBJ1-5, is DAMVIQNPRYQVTQFGKPVTLSCSQTLNHNVMYWYQQKSSQAPKLLFHYYDKDFNNEADTPDNFQSRRPNTSFCFLDIRSPGLGDTAMYLCATSRESAGSDQPQHFGDGTRLSIL.

The DNA of the CDR3 is TGTGCCTGGAGACCGGGACTAGCGGGAGGCGAGCAGTACTTC. Translating it yields CAWRPGLAGGEQYF. J is TRBJ2-7 and V is TRBV30; the match to TRBD2 covers 15 bases. CDR3 length equals 14 residues. The V and J ends lost 3 bases and 6 bases, in that order; junction bases with no gene match: 3. Germline values: CDR1 GTSNPN, CDR2 SVGIG (reference sequence).

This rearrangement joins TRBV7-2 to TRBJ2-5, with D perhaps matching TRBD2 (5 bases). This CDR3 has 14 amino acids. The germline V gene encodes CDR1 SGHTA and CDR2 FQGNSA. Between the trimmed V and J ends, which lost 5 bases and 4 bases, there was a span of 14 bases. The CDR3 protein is CASSPSGSGETQYF. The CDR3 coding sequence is TGTGCCAGCAGCCCCTCGGGCAGCGGAGAGACCCAGTACTTC. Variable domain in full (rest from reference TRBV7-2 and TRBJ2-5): GAGVSQSPSNKVTEKGKDVELRCDPISGHTALYWYRQSLGQGLEFLIYFQGNSAPDKSGLPSDRFSAERTGGSVSTLTIQRTQQEDSAVYLCASSPSGSGETQYFGPGTRLLVL.

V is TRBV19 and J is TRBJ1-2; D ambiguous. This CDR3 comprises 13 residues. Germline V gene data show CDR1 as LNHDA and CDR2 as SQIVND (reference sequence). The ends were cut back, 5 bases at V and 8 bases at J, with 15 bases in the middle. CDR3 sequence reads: CASSPDRVGGYTF. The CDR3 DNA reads TGTGCCAGTAGTCCCGATCGGGTTGGCGGCTACACCTTC.

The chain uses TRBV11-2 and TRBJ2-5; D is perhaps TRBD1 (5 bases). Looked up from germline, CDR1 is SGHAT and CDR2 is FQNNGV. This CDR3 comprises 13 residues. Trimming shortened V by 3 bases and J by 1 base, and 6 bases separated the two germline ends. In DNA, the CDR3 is TGTGCCAGCAGCTTTGGGGCCCAAGAGACCCAGTACTTC. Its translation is CASSFGAQETQYF. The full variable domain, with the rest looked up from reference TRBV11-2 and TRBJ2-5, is EAGVAQSPRYKIIEKRQSVAFWCNPISGHATLYWYQQILGQGPKLLIQFQNNGVVDDSQLPKDRFSAERLKGVDSTLKIQPAKLEDSAVYLCASSFGAQETQYFGPGTRLLVL.

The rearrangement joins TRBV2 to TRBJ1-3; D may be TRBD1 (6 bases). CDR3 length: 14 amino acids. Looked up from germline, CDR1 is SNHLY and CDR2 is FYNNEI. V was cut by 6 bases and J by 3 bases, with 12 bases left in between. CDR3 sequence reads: CASRQDSGGNTIYF. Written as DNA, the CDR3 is TGTGCCAGCAGACAGGACAGCGGTGGAAACACCATATATTTT.

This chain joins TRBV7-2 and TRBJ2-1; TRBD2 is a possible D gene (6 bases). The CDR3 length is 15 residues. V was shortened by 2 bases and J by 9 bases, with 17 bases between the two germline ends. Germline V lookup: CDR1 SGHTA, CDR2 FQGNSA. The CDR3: CASSLWAQQGGEQFF. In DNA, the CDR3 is TGTGCCAGCAGCTTATGGGCCCAGCAGGGAGGTGAGCAGTTCTTC.

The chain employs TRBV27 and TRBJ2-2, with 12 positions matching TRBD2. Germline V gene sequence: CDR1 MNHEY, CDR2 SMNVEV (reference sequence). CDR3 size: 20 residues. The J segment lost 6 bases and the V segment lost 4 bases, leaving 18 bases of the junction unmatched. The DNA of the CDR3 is TGTGCCAGCAGTTCCTTAGTACGACTAGCGGGAGAAATCGGTCCCGGGGAGCTGTTTTTT. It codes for CASSSLVRLAGEIGPGELFF.